This T cell receptor beta chain was captured in a study of CD8+CD57+ T cells in acquired aplastic anemia (dated by TCRdb to the late 2010s). Background on the whole study: A mean of about 3.2 ug of DNA, ranging from about 0.17 to 30 ug, was extracted from sorted CD4+ and CD8+ cells. CD8+CD57+ expansion was defined as a frequency above the mean frequency observed in healthy subjects. Paper-wide results and their limitations: Although 25 to 30 CD8+ CDR3 sequences were shared by patients and controls, these sequences appeared highly expressed in patients and within the immunodominant clones of patients. CD8+ Simpson's diversity did not differ significantly between patients and healthy controls (P=0.060).

Patients chosen for sequencing had shown expansion of CD8+CD57+ cells by flow cytometry. All patients had severe acquired aplastic anemia diagnosed by International Study of Aplastic Anemia and Agranulocytosis and Camitta criteria. No patient had received any therapy when blood was sampled. The study deep-sequenced TCR repertoires of sorted CD4+ and CD8+ blood T cells from severe aplastic anemia patients and healthy subjects. Patients were enrolled under clinicaltrials.gov protocols 00001620, 01623167, 00001397, 00071045, 00081523 and 00961064 in the USA. Ficoll-Paque density gradient centrifugation was used to isolate peripheral blood mononuclear cells. Before DNA extraction, CD4+ and CD8+ T cells were sorted with FACS or magnetic beads. CDR1 is given as MGHDK and CDR2 as SYGVNS, both from the germline V gene. CDR3 length: 13 amino acids, cysteine to phenylalanine. Just CDR3 DNA is preserved here, 39 bases in frame from base 1. Between the V and J ends, shortened by 1 base and 8 bases respectively, the junction contains 11 bases.

Genomic DNA served as template for TCR beta VDJ combination and CDR3 sequence profiling. TCR repertoire sequencing was run on an Illumina HiSeq 2000. As for how the authors treated the data: TRBV/TRBJ rearrangement plots, CDR3 size and DJ length profiles, and Simpson's diversity index were used to evaluate the repertoires. Whichever DNA sequence was most abundant in the deep sequencing data was defined as the immunodominant clone. CDR3 amino acid sequences were checked for sharing between subjects and were compared against published repertoires and the VDJdb database. TCRdb cleaned the public reads at Q25 with fastp, built clones with MiXCR and kept in-frame beta chains. All rows with the same CDR3 protein become a single entry with the most common DNA and genes. The V and J calls and clone size are TCRdb's, not the authors'. This sample is represented by just over 450,000 distinct CDR3 sequences; around 30% of them were singletons. The ten largest account for around 0.82% of the sample.

This clonotype appeared many times. Its antigen is currently not known. No much larger clone exists at a distance of one base, and base qualities are not known. The TCR originated in a human donor with aplastic anemia. The sequence joins TRBV25-1 to TRBJ1-2, with TRBD1 as a weak D call on 5 bases. Specimen: sorted CD4+, CD8+, or CD8+CD57+ T cells (not recorded which) from PBMCs. The DNA sequence reads TGTGCCAGCAGTGAATGGTGGCAGGGAGGCTACACCTTC. Its translation reads: CASSEWWQGGYTF.